Listed below are T cell receptor beta chains from one sample, sequenced in a study of blood T cells in healthy people across ages. TCRdb re-derived calls from the 5' RACE reads in MiXCR, one entry per CDR3 protein. The profile shows fewer than 2 million distinct CDR3 sequences, 39% of them singletons. Sequencing was performed on blood. Source of these receptors: a human donor in good health. CDR3s leave out the opening cysteine and the closing phenylalanine or tryptophan. D genes are given only for firm matches.

d_call: -; v_call: TRBV7-2; j_call: TRBJ1-1; cdr3_aa: ASRDQGGATEAF
d_call: TRBD2; v_call: TRBV7-3; j_call: TRBJ2-3; cdr3_aa: ASSYHAPGLAGPRADTQY
d_call: TRBD1; v_call: TRBV28; j_call: TRBJ1-2; cdr3_aa: ASSSPRTGDYGYT
d_call: -; v_call: TRBV3-1; j_call: TRBJ2-1; cdr3_aa: ASSQLRTPPNEQF
d_call: TRBD1; v_call: TRBV12-3/TRBV12-4; j_call: TRBJ1-1; cdr3_aa: ASSPRQGVSF
d_call: -; v_call: TRBV5-5; j_call: TRBJ1-4; cdr3_aa: ASSLPWGRNEKLF
d_call: -; v_call: TRBV7-3; j_call: TRBJ2-3; cdr3_aa: ASSLNPRDSRPDTQY
d_call: TRBD1; v_call: TRBV15; j_call: TRBJ1-5; cdr3_aa: ATSRDRGRDQPQH
d_call: TRBD2; v_call: TRBV9; j_call: TRBJ2-7; cdr3_aa: ASSVGEGPYEQY
d_call: TRBD1; v_call: TRBV5-1; j_call: TRBJ2-2; cdr3_aa: ASRFGQANTGELF
d_call: TRBD2; v_call: TRBV7-3; j_call: TRBJ2-1; cdr3_aa: ASSLTGGGSDEQF
d_call: TRBD2; v_call: TRBV29-1; j_call: TRBJ2-5; cdr3_aa: SVDGVRSGTDNEQY
d_call: -; v_call: TRBV18; j_call: TRBJ2-5; cdr3_aa: ASSPVAETQY
d_call: -; v_call: TRBV27; j_call: TRBJ1-5; cdr3_aa: ASRREGINQPQH
d_call: -; v_call: TRBV12-3/TRBV12-4; j_call: TRBJ2-5; cdr3_aa: ANSFGRGEETQY
d_call: -; v_call: TRBV7-3; j_call: TRBJ2-7; cdr3_aa: ASSPQGRALIPYEQY
d_call: TRBD1; v_call: TRBV7-2; j_call: TRBJ2-1; cdr3_aa: ASSLAGGAYNEQF
d_call: -; v_call: TRBV6-5; j_call: TRBJ2-5; cdr3_aa: ASSYSRRPQETQY
d_call: -; v_call: TRBV30; j_call: TRBJ2-1; cdr3_aa: AWRTASYNEQF
d_call: -; v_call: TRBV4-1; j_call: TRBJ2-7; cdr3_aa: ASSQILASYEQY